This T cell receptor (beta chain) comes out of a study of blood T cell repertoires in COVID-19. Study as a whole: COVID-19 samples collected from the United States, Italy and Spain covered acute and convalescent phases. From T cells, B-cell-depleted T cells, or PBMCs came the material, which was cDNA or gDNA.

Only in-frame clones appear in the TCRdb table, and some are missing; sequencing was by immunoSEQ multiplex PCR. The table lists 130,000 to 150,000 clones, roughly four fifths of them singletons, with 5.5% to 7% in the top ten. The specimen was peripheral blood. This TCR came from a human donor in a cohort sampled during active COVID-19.

The CDR3, as DNA: TGTGCCAGCAGCTTAATGGGACAGGAAGCTTTCTTT. Translation gives CASSLMGQEAFF. This chain joins TRBV7-3 and TRBJ1-1, with TRBD1 matching over 7 bases. The CDR3 spans 12 residues. J lost 8 bases, V lost 1 base, and 1 base had no gene match. Germline CDR1 is SGHTA and CDR2 is FQGTGA.